This T cell receptor (beta chain) was profiled in a study of blood T cell repertoires in COVID-19. Study background: Acute and convalescent COVID-19 samples came from the United States, Italy and Spain. T cells, B-cell-depleted T cells, or PBMCs supplied cDNA or gDNA.

Under the authors' procedure: Amplified reference gene primers provided the basis for estimating nucleated cell counts. Assay used: immunoSEQ multiplex PCR; TCRdb lists only in-frame clones, some missing. The V and J calls and the clone size are those of that table, but D and trimming were determined from the DNA. Of 65,000 to 95,000 clones listed, 88% are singletons. The sequencing input was peripheral blood. The TCR sequence derives from a man in his 70s with active or convalescent COVID-19.

The DNA for the CDR3 is TGTGCCAGCAGTGAAGCAGGGGGCGCGGCTGGCTACACCTTC. Translating gives CASSEAGGAAGYTF. The V and J genes are TRBV2 and TRBJ1-2, with 7 positions matching TRBD1. This CDR3 has 14 amino acids. From germline, CDR1 is SNHLY and CDR2 FYNNEI. J gave up 7 bases and V 0 bases, and 5 bases lay outside the gene matches.